Below, 32 T cell receptor beta chains from the same sample are listed, as sequenced in a study of metastatic and nonmetastatic thyroid tumors. Nobody among the patients had been given any treatment before thyroid surgery. TCRdb re-called clones via MiXCR from the PCR reads. The sample carries 20,000 to 25,000 clones, 12% recorded once. What was sequenced was blood. All receptors come from a male donor with papillary thyroid cancer or a benign thyroid nodule (not recorded which). Some clones in this sample may be carry-over from other donors' samples.

This clone was observed many times. The gene calls are TRBV5-4 and TRBJ2-7; 8 bases are a match to TRBD2. After removal of 5 bases from V and 4 bases from J, the junction contained 8 bases not matched to a gene. The CDR3 runs to 14 residues. Germline CDR1 and CDR2: SGHNT and YYREEE (reference sequence). CDR3 in amino acids: CASRLAGIGYEQYF. The CDR3 DNA reads TGTGCCAGCAGGTTAGCGGGAATAGGTTACGAGCAGTACTTC.

This clone occurred many times. V usage is TRBV20-1 and J usage is TRBJ2-1; 9 nucleotides agree with TRBD1. The CDR3 has 15 amino acids. V was clipped by 0 bases and J by 0 bases; unmatched bases: 0. Germline-derived CDR1 and CDR2 are DFQATT and SNEGSKA (reference sequence). CDR3 sequence reads: CSARETGGSYNEQFF. CDR3 nucleotide sequence: TGCAGTGCTAGAGAGACAGGGGGCTCCTACAATGAGCAGTTCTTC.

This clone appeared many times. The chain links TRBV20-1 to TRBJ2-1; 9 bases align to TRBD1. Trimming took 3 bases from V and 7 from J; bases not matched to a gene: 13. The V gene's germline CDR1 is DFQATT and CDR2 SNEGSKA (reference sequence). The CDR3 consists of 16 residues. The CDR3 loop reads CSARRNTGGFGNEQFF. The CDR3 DNA follows: TGCAGTGCTAGGAGAAACACAGGGGGCTTCGGGAATGAGCAGTTCTTC.

This clone is deemed medium-sized. The V and J genes are TRBV6-1 and TRBJ2-7; 12 bases fit TRBD1. There are 15 residues in the CDR3. V lost 4 bases and J lost 9; bases outside the gene matches: 10. The V gene's germline CDR1 is MNHNS and CDR2 SASEGT. Here the CDR3 reads CASSAGDRGRGWQYF. CDR3 in DNA: TGTGCCAGCAGTGCGGGGGACAGGGGGCGCGGGTGGCAGTACTTC.

The sample holds many counts of this clone. The gene calls are TRBV18 and TRBJ2-3; TRBD2 agrees at 7 bases. This CDR3 is built from 15 residues. J gave up 6 bases and V 0 bases, and 6 bases lay outside the gene matches. Germline CDR1 and CDR2: KGHSH and LQKENI. This chain's CDR3 is CASSPPGRAGDTQYF. The CDR3, as DNA: TGTGCCAGCTCACCACCTGGGAGGGCGGGGGATACGCAGTATTTT.

This clone rates as medium-sized. The genes are TRBV28 and TRBJ2-1; TRBD1 matches at 8 bases. The CDR3 has 15 residues. Per the germline V gene, CDR1 is MDHEN and CDR2 is SYDVKM. V was pared by 6 bases and J by 6 bases, with 10 bases of the junction left unmatched. CDR3 DNA: TGTGCCAGCAGCGCAGACAGGGGAACGTTCAATGAGCAGTTCTTC. Amino acids: CASSADRGTFNEQFF.

This clone appeared many times. The chain has TRBV5-6 and TRBJ1-2, with D uncertain. Germline CDR1 is SGHDT and CDR2 is YYEEEE. Trimming took 4 bases from V and 0 from J, leaving 7 bases between them. CDR3 length equals 13 residues. CDR3 residues: CASSILANYGYTF. The CDR3 DNA reads as TGTGCCAGCAGCATCCTAGCTAACTATGGCTACACCTTC.

This clone was found many times. The CDR3 sequence is CASSPKWDYEQYF. In DNA, the CDR3 is TGTGCCAGCAGCCCTAAATGGGACTACGAGCAGTACTTC. V and J are TRBV7-9 and TRBJ2-7; the D is unclear. The CDR3 covers 13 residues. Germline V CDR1 and CDR2: SEHNR, FQNEAQ (reference sequence). V lost 5 bases and J lost 3, with 11 bases in between. Combining the CDR3 with reference TRBV7-9 and TRBJ2-7 gives the whole variable domain DTGVSQNPRHKITKRGQNVTFRCDPISEHNRLYWYRQTLGQGPEFLTYFQNEAQLEKSRLLSDRFSAERPKGSFSTLEIQRTEQGDSAMYLCASSPKWDYEQYFGPGTRLTVT.

This clone has only a few counts. The J gene is TRBJ2-7, the V gene TRBV7-2; 7 nucleotides line up with TRBD1. The CDR3 length is 12 residues. The germline gives CDR1 SGHTA, CDR2 FQGNSA. V lost 3 bases and J lost 6; bases outside the gene matches: 2. The CDR3 is CASSLTGSEQYF. The CDR3 coding sequence is TGTGCCAGCAGCTTGACAGGGAGCGAGCAGTACTTC.

In its sample, this clone is medium-sized. V is TRBV12-3 or TRBV12-4 and J is TRBJ2-3, with D perhaps TRBD1 (7 bases). The V end lost 5 bases, the J end lost 2 bases, and 14 bases lay between the germline ends. The CDR3 contains 15 residues. CDR3 amino acids: CASSQGGSSTDTQYF. The CDR3 region has the DNA TGTGCCAGCAGTCAGGGGGGTTCCTCCACAGATACGCAGTATTTT.

This clone was seen at least ten times. J is TRBJ1-2 and V is TRBV19, with unresolved D. This CDR3 is 15 amino acids long. V lost 1 base to trimming and J lost 4 bases, with 13 bases between them. CDR1 and CDR2 from the germline V gene are LNHDA and SQIVND (reference sequence). The CDR3 reads CASSIVTEQSYGYTF. CDR3 nucleotide sequence: TGTGCCAGTAGTATAGTAACAGAACAATCCTATGGCTACACCTTC.

This clone was found many times. V gene TRBV18 combines with J gene TRBJ1-5; D might be TRBD1 (5 bases). Trimming stripped 3 bases from V and 7 bases from J, with 10 bases between. Germline assignment: CDR1 KGHSH and CDR2 LQKENI. The CDR3 is made up of 13 amino acids. CDR3 region: CASSPQGGQPQHF. The CDR3 DNA sequence: TGTGCCAGCTCACCCCAGGGTGGGCAGCCCCAGCATTTT.

The chain carries TRBV20-1 and TRBJ1-2; TRBD1 might be the D (5 bases). The CDR3 is 11 amino acids. The V end was cut by 6 bases, the J end by 7 bases, with 12 bases between. Germline assignment: CDR1 DFQATT and CDR2 SNEGSKA (reference sequence). Here the CDR3 DNA reads TGCAGTGCCCTGAGGGGTTTTGGCTACACCTTC. Translated, it gives CSALRGFGYTF.

DNA for the CDR3: TGTGCCAGCAGTAGGGCGGGAGGGCGGTACGAGCAGTACTTC. Protein: CASSRAGGRYEQYF. The chain has TRBV12-3 or TRBV12-4 and TRBJ2-7; 9 bases are a match to TRBD2. With 5 bases clipped from V and 4 bases from J, the junction kept 6 bases outside the gene matches. This CDR3 has 14 amino acids.

This chain links TRBV28 with TRBJ2-7, with D tentatively TRBD1 or TRBD2 (5 bases each). V dropped 5 bases and J dropped 3 bases, with 14 bases sitting between them. Germline values: CDR1 MDHEN, CDR2 SYDVKM. The CDR3 contains 14 residues. In DNA form, the CDR3 reads TGTGCCAGCAGTCAACCGGGACGTTACTACGAGCAGTACTTC. Its translation: CASSQPGRYYEQYF.

This clone was seen many times. V and J are TRBV5-1 and TRBJ2-1, with D unclear. Trimming removed 9 bases from V and 8 bases from J, with 21 bases in between. There are 14 residues in the CDR3. Germline CDR1 is SGHRS and CDR2 is YFSETQ. CDR3 protein: CATFQGPQSDEQFF. CDR3 DNA: TGCGCCACTTTCCAAGGGCCGCAGAGCGATGAGCAGTTCTTC.

V gene TRBV30 combines with J gene TRBJ1-1, with 7 bases lining up with TRBD1. Germline assignment: CDR1 GTSNPN and CDR2 SVGIG (reference sequence). This CDR3 spans 15 amino acids. V shed 0 bases and J 0 bases; nucleotides not matched to a gene: 4. The CDR3 loop is CAWSVGTAMNTEAFF. The CDR3 DNA sequence: TGTGCCTGGAGTGTAGGGACAGCGATGAACACTGAAGCTTTCTTT.

This clone was seen ten or more times. The chain links TRBV5-4 to TRBJ2-3; perhaps TRBD2 as D (6 bases). The germline V gene encodes CDR1 SGHNT and CDR2 YYREEE (reference sequence). The CDR3 loop spans 15 amino acids. V was clipped by 0 bases and J by 1 base, with 9 bases between them. The CDR3 spells CASSLAGGGTDTQYF. In nucleotides, the CDR3 is TGTGCCAGCAGCTTGGCCGGAGGGGGCACAGATACGCAGTATTTT.

This clone was recorded many times. The gene calls are TRBV4-1 and TRBJ1-1; possibly TRBD1 for D (6 bases). This CDR3 region has 15 residues. Trimming stripped 1 base from V and 5 bases from J, with 14 bases between. Per the germline V gene, CDR1 is MGHRA and CDR2 is YSYEKL. DNA for the CDR3: TGCGCCAGCAGCCAAGTCGGTCGAGGGGGGACTGAAGCTTTCTTT. As protein: CASSQVGRGGTEAFF.

This clone was observed many times. The rearrangement joins TRBV29-1 to TRBJ1-1; maybe TRBD1 (5 bases). Germline CDR1 is SQVTM and CDR2 is ANQGSEA. Deletions cut 1 base from V and 2 bases from J, with 11 bases between. The CDR3 consists of 14 residues. The CDR3 here is CSVEGQRGNTEAFF. The DNA for the CDR3 is TGCAGCGTTGAAGGACAGAGAGGTAACACTGAAGCTTTCTTT.

This clone has more than one count but fewer than ten. This chain links TRBV5-1 with TRBJ1-6; D is unresolved. The length of the CDR3 is 13 residues. CDR1 is SGHRS, CDR2 YFSETQ, per germline. The V end lost 0 bases, the J end lost 10 bases, and 8 bases lay between the germline ends. The CDR3 loop reads CASSLVAESPLHF. The CDR3 DNA follows: TGCGCCAGCAGCTTGGTGGCGGAGTCACCCCTCCACTTT.

This clone turned up a few times. This chain uses TRBV19 with TRBJ2-1, with 11 bases lining up with TRBD1. Germline trimming cut 5 bases from V and 7 bases from J; bases unmatched to any gene: 7. This CDR3 region has 15 residues. The V gene's germline CDR1 is LNHDA and CDR2 SQIVND (reference sequence). Written as DNA, the CDR3 is TGTGCCAGTAGTCAGGACAGGGGGCTGTTAAATGAGCAGTTCTTC. This codes for CASSQDRGLLNEQFF.

The CDR3 DNA reads TGTGCCAGCAGGAAGACTCAGGGAGGTCAGCCCCAGCATTTT. It encodes CASRKTQGGQPQHF. This sequence joins TRBV27 and TRBJ1-5; D perhaps matches TRBD1 (5 bases). V shed 6 bases and J shed 6 bases, with 15 bases lying between them. The V gene's germline CDR1 is MNHEY and CDR2 SMNVEV (reference sequence). The CDR3 covers 14 residues.

This clone was counted a few times. The rearrangement uses TRBV6-1 and TRBJ2-1, with D uncertain. Germline V CDR1 and CDR2: MNHNS, SASEGT. V dropped 7 bases and J dropped 0 bases, with 13 bases sitting between them. This CDR3 comprises 15 residues. Here the CDR3 DNA reads TGTGCCAGCAAAACAGAGCCAAACTCCTACAATGAGCAGTTCTTC. The encoded protein is CASKTEPNSYNEQFF.

The sample holds many counts of this clone. The chain is built from TRBV9 and TRBJ2-7, with D maybe TRBD2 (7 bases). CDR3 length: 14 amino acids. V lost 1 base and J 5 bases, leaving 13 bases between the germline ends. Germline loops: CDR1 SGDLS, CDR2 YYNGEE. CDR3 amino acids: CASSVWGGGDEQYF. The CDR3, as DNA: TGTGCCAGCAGCGTATGGGGGGGCGGCGACGAGCAGTACTTC.

CDR3: CASSFGLGRDEAFF. The CDR3 DNA reads TGTGCCAGCAGTTTCGGCCTGGGACGGGATGAAGCTTTCTTT. The rearrangement links TRBV7-2 to TRBJ1-1, with D maybe TRBD1 (5 bases). The V gene lost 6 bases and the J gene lost 7 bases, with 18 bases spanning the gap. The CDR3 loop spans 14 amino acids. CDR1 is SGHTA, CDR2 FQGNSA, per germline.

This clone was recorded many times. This chain uses TRBV24-1 with TRBJ2-5, with D perhaps TRBD1 or TRBD2 (5 bases each). CDR3 length equals 16 residues. In germline, CDR1 is KGHDR, CDR2 SFDVKD. V shed 0 bases and J shed 4 bases, with 14 bases lying between them. CDR3 sequence reads: CATSDLKFGGRETQYF. CDR3 bases: TGTGCCACCAGTGATTTGAAGTTTGGGGGTCGAGAGACCCAGTACTTC.

The chain is built from TRBV20-1 and TRBJ1-2, with D possibly matching TRBD1 (5 bases). Trimming cost V 1 base and J 6 bases, with 9 bases left between them. This CDR3 has 12 residues. Per germline, CDR1 DFQATT and CDR2 SNEGSKA (reference sequence). The CDR3 loop reads CSARGGGDGYTF. Written as DNA, the CDR3 is TGCAGTGCTAGAGGGGGAGGGGATGGCTACACCTTC.

This clone showed up many times. The rearrangement joins TRBV6-1 to TRBJ2-2; no definite D call. CDR3 size: 11 residues. The germline V and J ends were trimmed by 6 bases and 9 bases, with 8 bases remaining between them. The germline gives CDR1 MNHNS, CDR2 SASEGT. CDR3 nucleotides: TGTGCCAGCAGAGCCGGCCGGGAGCTGTTTTTT. Its translation: CASRAGRELFF.

This clone was counted many times. This rearrangement joins TRBV6-1 to TRBJ1-5; 7 nucleotides match TRBD1. CDR1 and CDR2 (germline): MNHNS, SASEGT. The CDR3 length is 15 residues. The V gene end was trimmed by 6 bases and the J gene end by 1 base; junction bases not matched to a gene: 6. The CDR3 region is CASSLTGVSNQPQHF. DNA for the CDR3: TGTGCCAGCAGCTTAACAGGGGTCAGCAATCAGCCCCAGCATTTT.

This clone was detected ten times or more. The gene calls are TRBV5-1 and TRBJ2-7, with TRBD1 matching over 7 bases. V shed 4 bases and J 4 bases; nucleotides not matched to a gene: 8. The CDR3 consists of 14 residues. The germline gives CDR1 SGHRS, CDR2 YFSETQ. CDR3: CASSTTGNTYEQYF. The CDR3 coding sequence is TGCGCCAGCAGCACGACAGGGAATACATACGAGCAGTACTTC.

Within the sample, this clone is medium-sized. The rearrangement uses TRBV28 and TRBJ2-7; D gene unclear. The V end lost 5 bases, the J end lost 3 bases, and 11 bases lay between the germline ends. The CDR3 runs to 13 residues. CDR1 MDHEN and CDR2 SYDVKM come from the germline V gene. CDR3 region: CASSNNLFYEQYF. The CDR3 coding sequence is TGTGCCAGCAGTAACAATTTATTCTACGAGCAGTACTTC.